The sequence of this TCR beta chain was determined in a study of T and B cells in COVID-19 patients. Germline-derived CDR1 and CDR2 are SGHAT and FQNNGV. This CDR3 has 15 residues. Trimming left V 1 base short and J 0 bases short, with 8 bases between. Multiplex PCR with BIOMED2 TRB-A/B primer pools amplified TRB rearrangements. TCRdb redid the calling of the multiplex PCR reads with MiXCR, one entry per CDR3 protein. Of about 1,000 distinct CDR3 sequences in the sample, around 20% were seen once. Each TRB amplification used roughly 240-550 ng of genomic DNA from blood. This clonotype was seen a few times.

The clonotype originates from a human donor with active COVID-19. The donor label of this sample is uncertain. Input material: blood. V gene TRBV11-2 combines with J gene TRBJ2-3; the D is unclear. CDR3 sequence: CASSLGPSSTDTQYF. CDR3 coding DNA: TGTGCCAGCAGCTTAGGGCCTTCTAGCACAGATACGCAGTATTTT.